The source of this T cell receptor (beta chain) is a study of blood T cell repertoires in COVID-19. The overall study: COVID-19 samples, acute and convalescent, were from the United States, Italy and Spain. PBMCs, B-cell-depleted T cells, or T cells were the source of the cDNA or gDNA that made up the material.

Trimming stripped 1 base from V and 7 bases from J, with 6 bases between. Germline V gene data show CDR1 as SGDLS and CDR2 as YYNGEE. The CDR3 spans 13 residues. Original processing notes: Amplification of reference gene primers provided the estimated nucleated cell counts. TCRdb's table, derived via immunoSEQ multiplex PCR, lists solely in-frame clones and lacks some. V, J and clone size are those of that table, while D and trimming were read from the DNA. The sample lists about 190,000 clones; 70% to 85% were seen once. This sequence was found in a woman aged 50 to 60 with acute or convalescent COVID-19. The sequenced sample consisted of peripheral blood. The genes are TRBV9 and TRBJ1-6; D perhaps matches TRBD1 (5 bases). CDR3 in DNA: TGTGCCAGCAGCGTACGGGGGAATTCACCCCTCCACTTT. Translating gives CASSVRGNSPLHF.